These T cell receptor beta chains were read from a single sample in a study of blood T cell repertoires in COVID-19. Measured with immunoSEQ multiplex PCR; TCRdb has only the in-frame clones, and not every one. The sample shows hundreds of thousands of clones, about nine tenths of them seen only once. Sequencing was carried out using PBMCs or T cells enriched from blood (not recorded which). These receptors all come from a middle-aged man who had recovered from COVID-19. Each CDR3 is given with its conserved first and last residue. The D gene is left open where the match is weak. Only part of the rows carry a size: once, few, many, or a class if the clone is expanded.

J,size,V,D,DNA,CDR3
TRBJ1-2,NA,TRBV29-1,NA,TGCAGCGTAAAGGGGCCGGCAGGGGCCATGGGTAACTATGGCTACACCTTC,CSVKGPAGAMGNYGYTF
TRBJ2-7,NA,TRBV6-9,NA,TGTGCCAGCCCGAGGCCACCGGGGGACGAGCAGTACTTC,CASPRPPGDEQYF
TRBJ1-1,NA,TRBV19,NA,TGTGCCAGTAGTAAGGGGGAGTCTGAAGCTTTCTTT,CASSKGESEAFF
TRBJ2-1,NA,TRBV29-1,TRBD2,TGCAGCGTTGACGGACTAGCGGTGAGTGAGCAGTTCTTC,CSVDGLAVSEQFF
TRBJ2-5,NA,TRBV7-6,TRBD2,TGTGCCAGCAGCTTACTAGCGGGGGGGCCGGGGACCCAGTACTTC,CASSLLAGGPGTQYF
TRBJ2-1,NA,TRBV5-1,TRBD2,TGCGCCAGCAGCCGGACTAGCGGGAGCCATGTCGCGGGTTCCTACAATGAGCAGTTCTTC,CASSRTSGSHVAGSYNEQFF
TRBJ2-3,NA,TRBV19,NA,TGTGCCAGTAGTATGGCCCCTCCAATCACAGATACGCAGTATTTT,CASSMAPPITDTQYF
TRBJ2-7,NA,TRBV7-7,TRBD1,TGTGCCAGCAGTACTGACAGGGGGCAGGAGCAGTACTTC,CASSTDRGQEQYF
TRBJ2-5,few,TRBV19,TRBD2,TGTGCCAGTAGTATCGGACTAGCGGGAGAGGAGGAGACCCAGTACTTC,CASSIGLAGEEETQYF
TRBJ1-2,NA,TRBV5-4,TRBD1,TGTGCCAGCAGCTTGATGACAGGGGAAGGGAACTATGGCTACACCTTC,CASSLMTGEGNYGYTF
TRBJ1-5,few,TRBV28,TRBD1,TGTGCCAGCAGTTCAATTGAGACCCCCATGGGGACAGGCGTCAATCAGCCCCAGCATTTT,CASSSIETPMGTGVNQPQHF
TRBJ2-1,once,TRBV9,TRBD2,TGTGCCAGCAGCGAGATAGCGGGGGGCGCCTACAATGAGCAGTTCTTC,CASSEIAGGAYNEQFF
TRBJ2-3,NA,TRBV9,NA,TGTGCCAGCAGCGTAGAGGGGGTCCCCACAGATACGCAGTATTTT,CASSVEGVPTDTQYF
TRBJ2-7,NA,TRBV7-8,NA,TGTGCCAGCAGCTTAGGGCACTCCTACGAGCAGTACTTC,CASSLGHSYEQYF
TRBJ1-5,NA,TRBV19,NA,TGTGCCAGTAGTATAGGAGGAGGTCAGCCCCAGCATTTT,CASSIGGGQPQHF
TRBJ2-1,NA,TRBV5-4,NA,TGTGCCAGCAGTATCCAGGACAATGAGCAGTTCTTC,CASSIQDNEQFF
TRBJ2-7,once,TRBV11-3,NA,TGTGCCAGCAGCTTGAGGAGCGGCTACGAGCAGTACTTC,CASSLRSGYEQYF
TRBJ1-1,NA,TRBV12-3/TRBV12-4,NA,TGTGCCAGCAGCCAGACAGTGAACACTGAAGCTTTCTTT,CASSQTVNTEAFF
TRBJ1-1,NA,TRBV12-5,TRBD1,TGTGCTAGTGGTTTGGGACAGGGACGTAACACTGAAGCTTTCTTT,CASGLGQGRNTEAFF
TRBJ2-7,NA,TRBV5-1,TRBD1,TGCGCCAGCAGCCCCCGGGACAGGGGACAGTACGAGCAGTACTTC,CASSPRDRGQYEQYF
TRBJ1-3,NA,TRBV19,NA,TGTGCCAGTAGTATTATGAAAGCAAGCTCTGGAAACACCATATATTTT,CASSIMKASSGNTIYF
TRBJ2-7,NA,TRBV5-1,TRBD1,TGCGCCAGCCAGCCTACGGGACAGTTCCCCGAGCAGTACTTC,CASQPTGQFPEQYF
TRBJ2-1,NA,TRBV2,TRBD2,TGTGCCAGCAGGCGACTAGCCGGTGAGCAGTTCTTC,CASRRLAGEQFF